A single sample is the source of the 20 T cell receptor beta chains below, sequenced in a study of shared clonotypes between healthy human individuals. Using immunoSEQ multiplex PCR, the repertoire was profiled, and TCRdb retains in-frame clones only, with some absent. The table lists nearly 1,000,000 clones, 76% of them singletons. Sequenced input: memory CD4+ T cells sorted from blood. Subset reported: CD45RA-negative fraction. The receptor set was obtained from a man aged 18 to 35 in good health.

This clone was detected once. This chain connects TRBV7-6 to TRBJ1-1; D uncertain. Germline values: CDR1 SGHVS, CDR2 FNYEAQ. V lost 1 base and J lost 2, with 8 bases in between. The length of the CDR3 is 14 residues. The CDR3 nucleotides read TGTGCCAGCAGCTTAGATGGCAGCAACACTGAAGCTTTCTTT. As protein: CASSLDGSNTEAFF.

A note on this clone: The sample contains more than one DNA sequence encoding this CDR3. The chain combines TRBV30 with TRBJ1-1; D is undetermined. The germline V gene encodes CDR1 GTSNPN and CDR2 SVGIG (reference sequence). V gave up 0 bases and J gave up 1 base, with 9 bases separating them. The CDR3 is made up of 14 amino acids. CDR3 sequence reads: CAWSVGRRNTEAFF. DNA for the CDR3: TGTGCCTGGAGTGTAGGACGGCGGAACACTGAAGCTTTCTTT.

Note on this clone: A much bigger clone sits one base away, suggesting this may be a read error. The rearrangement uses TRBV27 and TRBJ1-2, with TRBD1 matching over 11 bases. This CDR3 comprises 15 residues. CDR1 and CDR2 (germline): MNHEY, SMNVEV (reference sequence). With 5 bases clipped from V and 2 bases from J, the junction kept 4 bases outside the gene matches. This chain's CDR3 is CASSPGTGGNYGYTF. CDR3 bases: TGTGCCAGCAGTCCTGGGACAGGGGGGAACTATGGCTACACCTTC.

In the case of this clone: The same CDR3 is also encoded by other DNA sequences in this sample. J is TRBJ2-2 and V is TRBV5-1; TRBD1 matches at 11 bases. Germline lookup yields CDR1 SGHRS and CDR2 YFSETQ. The CDR3 runs to 15 residues. J lost 4 bases, V lost 2 bases, and 1 base had no gene match. The CDR3 region is CASSFGTGGTGELFF. Here the CDR3 DNA reads TGCGCCAGCAGCTTCGGGACAGGGGGCACCGGGGAGCTGTTTTTT.

This clone was observed a few times. As DNA, the CDR3 is TGTGCCAGTAGTATCGGCCTTGGGCAGGGAAAGGGCAATCAGCCCCAGCATTTT. Translated, it gives CASSIGLGQGKGNQPQHF. V and J are TRBV19 and TRBJ1-5; D might be TRBD1 (5 bases). V was trimmed by 3 bases and J by 2 bases, leaving 20 bases between them. Germline V gene data show CDR1 as LNHDA and CDR2 as SQIVND (reference sequence). The CDR3 extends over 18 amino acids.

The rearrangement joins TRBV29-1 to TRBJ2-5; 8 positions match TRBD1. This CDR3 contains 15 residues. Germline CDR1 is SQVTM and CDR2 is ANQGSEA. With 1 base clipped from V and 5 bases from J, the junction kept 9 bases outside the gene matches. CDR3 nucleotides: TGCAGCGTTGAAGGGTCAGGGGGCTATGGGGAGACCCAGTACTTC. As protein: CSVEGSGGYGETQYF.

The V call is TRBV4-1, the J call TRBJ2-3; D gene uncertain. The V gene's germline CDR1 is MGHRA and CDR2 YSYEKL. The CDR3 extends over 14 amino acids. V lost 4 bases and J lost 4, with 12 bases in between. This CDR3 reads CASSLQTGSDTQYF. The CDR3 DNA reads as TGCGCCAGCAGCCTACAAACTGGCTCAGATACGCAGTATTTT.

In its sample, this clone was seen many times. The rearrangement joins TRBV7-6 to TRBJ1-5; D not resolved. This CDR3 comprises 15 residues. The germline CDR1 and CDR2 sequences are SGHVS and FNYEAQ. Trimming removed 5 bases at V and 0 bases at J, with 11 bases between. The CDR3 reads CASSPDIYSNQPQHF. Here the CDR3 DNA reads TGTGCCAGCAGCCCCGATATCTATAGCAATCAGCCCCAGCATTTT.

The V gene is TRBV2, the J gene TRBJ1-1, with TRBD1 as a possible D gene (6 bases). This CDR3 is built from 14 residues. V shed 5 bases and J shed 0 bases, with 10 bases lying between them. CDR1 and CDR2 (germline): SNHLY, FYNNEI. The CDR3 bases are TGTGCCAGCAGTTTACAGGGAATGAACACTGAAGCTTTCTTT. It is translated as CASSLQGMNTEAFF.

This clone was seen just once. The chain combines TRBV28 with TRBJ1-4; no clear D gene. V gave up 8 bases and J gave up 6 bases, with 10 bases separating them. CDR3 length: 12 amino acids. Germline CDR1 MDHEN, CDR2 SYDVKM. The CDR3 sequence is CASGSGDEKLFF. The CDR3 bases are TGTGCCAGCGGGAGCGGAGATGAAAAACTGTTTTTT. The variable domain in full, completed from reference TRBV28 and TRBJ1-4, reads DVKVTQSSRYLVKRTGEKVFLECVQDMDHENMFWYRQDPGLGLRLIYFSYDVKMKEKGDIPEGYSVSREKKERFSLILESASTNQTSMYLCASGSGDEKLFFGSGTQLSVL.

The chain couples TRBV28 to TRBJ2-7; D remains ambiguous. Trimming left V 5 bases short and J 6 bases short, with 11 bases between. The CDR3 is 12 residues long. The germline gives CDR1 MDHEN, CDR2 SYDVKM. CDR3 coding DNA: TGTGCCAGCAGTCCATTACATTTCGAGCAGTACTTC. It specifies CASSPLHFEQYF.

Remarks on this clone: The same CDR3 is also encoded by other DNA sequences in this sample. J is TRBJ2-5 and V is TRBV5-1, with 11 bases matching TRBD2. V lost 2 bases to trimming and J lost 5 bases; unmatched junction nucleotides: 2. Germline-derived CDR1 and CDR2 are SGHRS and YFSETQ. The CDR3 length is 14 residues. The CDR3 DNA sequence: TGCGCCAGCAGCTTCTCTAGCGGGAGGGAGACCCAGTACTTC. The encoded protein is CASSFSSGRETQYF.

V is TRBV6-1 and J is TRBJ1-5; D is perhaps TRBD1 (6 bases). The CDR3 covers 15 residues. The V end lost 11 bases, the J end lost 2 bases, and 19 bases lay between the germline ends. Germline CDR1 MNHNS, CDR2 SASEGT. The CDR3 nucleotides read TGTGCCGCACGCAGTGGCCAGGGGCGCAATCAGCCCCAGCATTTT. As protein: CAARSGQGRNQPQHF.

This clone was counted only a few times. The rearrangement joins TRBV5-6 to TRBJ1-2; D remains unclear. Germline-derived CDR1 and CDR2 are SGHDT and YYEEEE. V dropped 4 bases and J dropped 4 bases, with 14 bases sitting between them. The CDR3 has 14 amino acids. DNA for the CDR3: TGTGCCAGCAGCCAAGGACTGGGAACCTATGGCTACACCTTC. Its protein is CASSQGLGTYGYTF.

This rearrangement joins TRBV10-3 to TRBJ2-2, with a possible D match to TRBD1 (6 bases). Trimming removed 6 bases at V and 7 bases at J, with 12 bases between. From germline, CDR1 is ENHRY and CDR2 SYGVKD. The CDR3 spans 13 residues. Here the CDR3 DNA reads TGTGCCATCAGCAGACAGGAGGACGGGGAGCTGTTTTTT. This gives the protein CAISRQEDGELFF.

The V call is TRBV30, the J call TRBJ2-2, with 13 bases lining up with TRBD2. The CDR3 consists of 14 residues. CDR1 and CDR2 from the germline V gene are GTSNPN and SVGIG (reference sequence). The CDR3 spells CGLAGGLNTGELFF. The CDR3 nucleotides read TGTGGACTAGCGGGGGGCTTAAATACCGGGGAGCTGTTTTTT. The full variable domain, rest sourced from reference TRBV30 and TRBJ2-2, is SQTIHQWPATLVQPVGSPLSLECTVEGTSNPNLYWYRQAAGRGLQLLFYSVGIGQISSEVPQNLSASRPQDRQFILSSKKLLLSDSGFYLCGLAGGLNTGELFFGEGSRLTVL.

This CDR3 is CAWTVVAEAFF. As DNA, the CDR3 is TGTGCCTGGACCGTTGTAGCTGAAGCTTTCTTT. V and J are TRBV30 and TRBJ1-1; unclear D gene. V lost 4 bases to trimming and J lost 6 bases, with 9 bases between them. CDR3 length: 11 amino acids. The germline V gene encodes CDR1 GTSNPN and CDR2 SVGIG (reference sequence).

The chain recombines TRBV28 with TRBJ2-3; 8 nucleotides agree with TRBD1. Germline lookup yields CDR1 MDHEN and CDR2 SYDVKM. This CDR3 comprises 14 residues. V gave up 6 bases and J gave up 5 bases; unmatched junction bases: 7. The CDR3 sequence: CASSPRGRGDTQYF. The CDR3 DNA sequence: TGTGCCAGCAGCCCCAGGGGGCGGGGAGATACGCAGTATTTT. Based on the CDR3 plus reference TRBV28 and TRBJ2-3, the full variable domain is DVKVTQSSRYLVKRTGEKVFLECVQDMDHENMFWYRQDPGLGLRLIYFSYDVKMKEKGDIPEGYSVSREKKERFSLILESASTNQTSMYLCASSPRGRGDTQYFGPGTRLTVL.

The chain uses TRBV30 and TRBJ1-1, with D perhaps matching TRBD1 (5 bases). Germline assignment: CDR1 GTSNPN and CDR2 SVGIG (reference sequence). The V end lost 2 bases, the J end lost 4 bases, and 17 bases lay between the germline ends. The CDR3 has 15 amino acids. CDR3 nucleotides: TGTGCCTGGAGTACCGGGGCAGGGAGGGGCACTGAAGCTTTCTTT. It encodes CAWSTGAGRGTEAFF.

This clone has more than one count but fewer than ten. The chain employs TRBV12-1 and TRBJ2-2; TRBD2, the D gene given by the table, was not confirmed from the DNA. TRBV12-1 is an annotated pseudogene. The length of the CDR3 is 17 residues. CDR3 region: CASSCERGLAGSGELFF. The CDR3 nucleotides are TGTGCCAGCAGCTGCGAGAGGGGACTAGCGGGATCCGGGGAGCTGTTTTTT.